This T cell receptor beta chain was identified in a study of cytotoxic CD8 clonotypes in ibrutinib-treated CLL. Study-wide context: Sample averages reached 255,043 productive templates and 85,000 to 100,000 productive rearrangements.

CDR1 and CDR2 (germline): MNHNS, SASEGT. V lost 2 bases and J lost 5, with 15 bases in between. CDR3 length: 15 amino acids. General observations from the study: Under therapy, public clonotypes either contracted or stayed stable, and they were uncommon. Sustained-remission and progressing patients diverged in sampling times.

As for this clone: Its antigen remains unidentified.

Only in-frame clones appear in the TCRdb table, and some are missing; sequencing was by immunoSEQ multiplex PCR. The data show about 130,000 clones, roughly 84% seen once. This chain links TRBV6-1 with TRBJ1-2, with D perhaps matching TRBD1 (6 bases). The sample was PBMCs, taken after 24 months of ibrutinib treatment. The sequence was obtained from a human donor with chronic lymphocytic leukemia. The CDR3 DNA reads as TGTGCCAGCAGTGAAACTGGGGGGCCGGGGTATGGCTACACCTTC. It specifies CASSETGGPGYGYTF.